Described below is a single T cell receptor (beta chain) sequence and its context. Its antigen is still unknown. Base qualities are not recorded, but no much larger clone differs from it by a single base. The data are from a study of T cells in localized non-small cell lung cancer (dated by TCRdb to 2018 to 2020). In the study overall: The study analyzed T cell repertoires of about 230 early-stage NSCLC patients, comparing tumors and uninvolved tumor-adjacent lungs. NSCLC patients had a mean age of roughly 69 years, and approximately 140 were male and 107 female. The cohort comprised 236 treatment-naïve NSCLC patients with resected, localized lung tumors. The full study reports these points: Uninvolved tumor-adjacent lung showed the highest T cell clonality, higher than tumor, which suggests more focused antigenic responses in the adjacent lung. Because the study design was exploratory, TCR variables were selected using unadjusted p-values without false-discovery rate correction. Because multi-region sequencing of the tumors was not done, intratumor heterogeneity could not be ruled out. A median of 57 of the top 100 tumor clones turned up in the paired uninvolved adjacent lung, and 25 to 35 of those clones also ranked among the top 100 of that same adjacent lung. Higher T cell density in blood was associated with longer overall survival, whereas higher clonality in adjacent lung was associated with shorter survival.

The immunoSEQ Assay was used to sequence TCR beta CDR3 regions from DNA. The original methods were these. To compute T cell density, TCR beta template counts were normalized to usable DNA, which was estimated by amplifying housekeeping genes. Using the preseqR package, richness was estimated by extrapolating to 120,000 templates for tissue samples and 400,000 templates for PBMC samples. Clonality was defined as one minus Pielou's evenness. Differential abundance testing on productive amino-acid clonotypes, with a minimum total count of 5 and an alpha of 0.1, was used to identify tissue-enriched TCRs. Repertoire overlap between compartments was quantified with the Jaccard Index and Morisita Overlap Index. GLIPH grouped TCR beta CDR3s together with public tetramer-defined viral CDR3s, and a viral motif had to include at least three viral sequences and show V-gene enrichment. TCRdb carries this immuneACCESS record with in-frame sequences only. Its versions omit some clonotypes, under half of them owing to an unresolved V gene in the studies checked, with the rest unexplained. The V and J calls and clone size were taken over from that table, and D and trimming were inferred from the DNA. Counted in this sample were more than 12,000 clones; around 83% of them appeared once. The top ten clones comprise under 5.5% of the sample.

There are 16 amino acids in the CDR3, from cysteine to phenylalanine inclusive. The sequence is cut down to CDR3 DNA, 48 bases in frame from base 1. Clipping removes 5 bases from V and 6 bases from J, with 12 as the unmatched junction base count. The germline V gene supplies CDR1 SGHAT and CDR2 FQNNGV. At diagnosis, tumor, uninvolved tumor-adjacent lung and peripheral blood were collected and then preserved as a mix of FFPE and fresh-frozen material. For TCR repertoire profiling, the blood samples were analyzed as peripheral blood mononuclear cells. Sample: peripheral blood, taken before any cancer treatment. This sequence uses TRBV11-2 and TRBJ2-1, and 8 junctional nucleotides match TRBD2. This TCR came from a woman aged 35 to 75 with stage I lung adenocarcinoma. The nucleotides are TGTGCCAGCAGCCCCCCCCCAGCGGGGGATGGCAATGAGCAGTTCTTC. Translation gives CASSPPPAGDGNEQFF. The CDR3, completed at both ends by the reference TRBV11-2 and TRBJ2-1 genes, gives the full variable domain EAGVAQSPRYKIIEKRQSVAFWCNPISGHATLYWYQQILGQGPKLLIQFQNNGVVDDSQLPKDRFSAERLKGVDSTLKIQPAKLEDSAVYLCASSPPPAGDGNEQFFGPGTRLTVL.